A selection of T cell receptor beta chains follows, all from one sample in a study of blood T cell repertoires in COVID-19. The assay was immunoSEQ multiplex PCR, and TCRdb's table has in-frame clones only and misses some. This table holds roughly 320,000 clones, around nine tenths found once. The material sequenced was peripheral blood. The receptors come from a woman aged 30 to 39 with COVID-19, enrolled during active disease. Both conserved end residues are part of each CDR3. A D gene is named only where the DNA matches it firmly. Size is omitted from some rows. Given values are once, few, many or a class for expanded clones.

TRBV18	.	.	TRBJ1-2	TGTGCCAGCTCCCAGGACAGAAATGGCTACACCTTC	CASSQDRNGYTF
TRBV19	.	TRBD1	TRBJ1-6	TGTGCCAGCTCCAGGACAGGCGGAGGAGGAGCCCTCCACTTT	CASSRTGGGGALHF
TRBV18	.	TRBD1	TRBJ1-1	TGTGCCAGCTCACCATCGGGACAGGTCACTGAAGCTTTCTTT	CASSPSGQVTEAFF
TRBV5-6	.	.	TRBJ1-2	TGTGCCAGCAGCCGCCGACATCAGAAGGGCTACACCTTC	CASSRRHQKGYTF
TRBV24-1	.	.	TRBJ1-6	TGTGCCACCAGTGATCCCTCGGGGGTTCCCCTCCACTTT	CATSDPSGVPLHF
TRBV15	.	.	TRBJ2-3	TGTGCCACCAGCAGAGAGGCCGCAGGAGATACGCAGTATTTT	CATSREAAGDTQYF
TRBV7-9	.	.	TRBJ1-1	TGTGCCAGCAGCCACAGTGACACCAACACTGAAGCTTTCTTT	CASSHSDTNTEAFF
TRBV5-4	once	TRBD1	TRBJ2-5	TGTGCCAGCAGCTCGCCCCGACAGGGTAGGCAAGAGACCCAGTACTTC	CASSSPRQGRQETQYF
TRBV6-2/TRBV6-3	.	.	TRBJ2-3	TGTGCCAGCAGTTACCAATTGGGGGGGCACCAACCAGATACGCAGTATTTT	CASSYQLGGHQPDTQYF
TRBV29-1	.	.	TRBJ2-3	TGCAGCGTTGAAGTCGGAGATACGCAGTATTTT	CSVEVGDTQYF
TRBV11-2	.	.	TRBJ1-3	TGTGCCAGCAGCTCCATCATGGGGACACTCGGAAACACCATATATTTT	CASSSIMGTLGNTIYF
TRBV5-1	.	TRBD1	TRBJ2-1	TGCGCCAGCAGGCCCATTACAGGGGGCAGCTACAATGAGCAGTTCTTC	CASRPITGGSYNEQFF
TRBV18	.	.	TRBJ1-2	TGTGCCAGCTCACCACCCCAGGGTTCCTATGGCTACACCTTC	CASSPPQGSYGYTF
TRBV18	.	.	TRBJ2-1	TGTGCCAGCTCACAAATACAAGACAATGAGCAGTTCTTC	CASSQIQDNEQFF
TRBV23-1	.	.	TRBJ2-3	TGCGCCAGCAGTCACGGTGGGGGGACTAGCACAGATACGCAGTATTTT	CASSHGGGTSTDTQYF
TRBV7-9	once	.	TRBJ2-3	TGTGCCAGCAGCCCCACCGACAGTTCTAGCACAGATACGCAGTATTTT	CASSPTDSSSTDTQYF
TRBV6-5	.	.	TRBJ1-5	TGTGCCAGCAGCCAAAAGCGCACCACAAATCAGCCCCAGCATTTT	CASSQKRTTNQPQHF
TRBV30	.	.	TRBJ1-2	TGTGCCATTGGCAGAACTAACTATGGCTACACCTTC	CAIGRTNYGYTF
TRBV28	.	TRBD2	TRBJ2-1	TGTGCCAGCAGCCCCTCCGGACTAGCGGGGAGGTACAATGAGCAGTTCTTC	CASSPSGLAGRYNEQFF
TRBV3-1/TRBV3-2	once	.	TRBJ1-6	TGTGCCAGCAGCCAAGAGGCGGGGGGCGAGGGTTCACCCCTCCACTTT	CASSQEAGGEGSPLHF
TRBV19	.	.	TRBJ2-5	TGTGCCAGTAGTATAGGTGGGGCGGAGACCCAGTACTTC	CASSIGGAETQYF